The present T cell receptor beta chain was sequenced within a study of T cells after yellow fever vaccination. Study background: The authors prepared low-cell-number fractions using SMART-Seq v4 Ultra Low Input.

General study findings and limits: After the booster, approximately 95% of CD4 and around nine tenths of CD8 primary-response clones were re-detected. It was a weaker secondary response, yet one that peaked faster, at day 5 versus 15.

This clonotype was seen repeatedly, ten times or more. Its antigen remains unidentified. The germline V gene has CDR1 SGHAT and CDR2 FQNNGV. The CDR3 consists of 13 residues. The ends were cut back, 11 bases at V and 0 bases at J, with 14 bases in the middle. Universal primer sites and UMIs were introduced during 5'RACE template-switching synthesis of TCR cDNA. TCRdb reanalysed the 5' RACE reads using MiXCR and keeps one entry per CDR3 protein. The profile covers about 210,000 distinct CDR3 sequences, with approximately 3.3% appearing a single time and roughly 3% taken by the ten largest. Sequences were derived from CD4+ T cells sorted from PBMCs, sampled 10 days after the yellow fever booster vaccination. The chain is built from TRBV11-2 and TRBJ2-7, with D unclear. The receptor was isolated from a man younger than 30 who received the YFV17D yellow fever vaccine. The CDR3 reads CACRPGSSYEQYF. CDR3 nucleotides: TGTGCCTGTCGGCCGGGCAGCTCCTACGAGCAGTACTTC.